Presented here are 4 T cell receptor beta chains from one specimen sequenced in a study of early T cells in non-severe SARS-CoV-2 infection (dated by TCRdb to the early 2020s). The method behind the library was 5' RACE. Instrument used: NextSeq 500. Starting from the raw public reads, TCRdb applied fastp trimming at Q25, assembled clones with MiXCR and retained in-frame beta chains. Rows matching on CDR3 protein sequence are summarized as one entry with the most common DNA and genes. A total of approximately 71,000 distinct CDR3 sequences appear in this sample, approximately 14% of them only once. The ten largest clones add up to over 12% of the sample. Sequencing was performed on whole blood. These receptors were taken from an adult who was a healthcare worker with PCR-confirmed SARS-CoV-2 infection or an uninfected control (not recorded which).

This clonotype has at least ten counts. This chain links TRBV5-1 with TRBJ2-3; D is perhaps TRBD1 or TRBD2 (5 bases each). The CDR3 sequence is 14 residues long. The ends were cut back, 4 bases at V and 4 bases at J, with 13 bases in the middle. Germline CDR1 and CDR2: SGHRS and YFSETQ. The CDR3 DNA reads TGCGCCAGCAGCCCCCTGGGGGTCGCAGATACGCAGTATTTT. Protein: CASSPLGVADTQYF.

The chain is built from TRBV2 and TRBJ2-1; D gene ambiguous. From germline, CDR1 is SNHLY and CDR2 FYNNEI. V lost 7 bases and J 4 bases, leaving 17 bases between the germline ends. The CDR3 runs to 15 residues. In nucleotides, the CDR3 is TGTGCCAGCACCGAATACAGAACTAATTACAATGAGCAGTTCTTC. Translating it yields CASTEYRTNYNEQFF.

CDR3 loop: CASSLEGGDYGYTF. As DNA, the CDR3 is TGTGCCAGCAGCTTGGAGGGAGGGGACTATGGCTACACCTTC. The chain joins TRBV5-4 to TRBJ1-2, with D possibly matching TRBD1 (5 bases). CDR1 SGHNT and CDR2 YYREEE come from the germline V gene (reference sequence). Trimming removed 0 bases from V and 3 bases from J, with 9 bases in between. The CDR3 sequence is 14 residues long.

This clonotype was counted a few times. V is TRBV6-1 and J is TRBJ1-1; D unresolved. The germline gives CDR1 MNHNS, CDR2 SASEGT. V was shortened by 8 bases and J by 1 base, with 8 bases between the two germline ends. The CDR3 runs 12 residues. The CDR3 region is CASLRPNTEAFF. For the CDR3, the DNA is TGTGCCAGCTTGCGACCGAACACTGAAGCTTTCTTT.